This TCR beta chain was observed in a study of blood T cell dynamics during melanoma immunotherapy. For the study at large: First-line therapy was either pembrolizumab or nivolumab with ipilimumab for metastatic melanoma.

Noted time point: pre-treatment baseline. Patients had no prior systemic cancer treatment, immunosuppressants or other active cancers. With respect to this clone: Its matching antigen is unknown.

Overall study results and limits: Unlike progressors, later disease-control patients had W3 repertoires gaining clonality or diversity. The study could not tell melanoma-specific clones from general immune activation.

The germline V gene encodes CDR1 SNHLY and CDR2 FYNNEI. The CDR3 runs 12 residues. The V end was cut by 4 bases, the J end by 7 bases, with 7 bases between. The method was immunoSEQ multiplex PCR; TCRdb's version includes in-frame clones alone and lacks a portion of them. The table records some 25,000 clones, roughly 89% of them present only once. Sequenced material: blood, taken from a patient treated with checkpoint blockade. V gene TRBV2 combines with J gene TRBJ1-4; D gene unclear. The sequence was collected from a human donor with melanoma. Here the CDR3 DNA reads TGTGCCAGCAGTGTTGGTAGTGAAAAACTGTTTTTT. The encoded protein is CASSVGSEKLFF.